The 23 T cell receptor beta chains below were found in one sample sequenced in a study of cytomegalovirus exposure and HLA in healthy donors. In the PCR, 60 Vbeta and 13 Jbeta primers were used. Produced via immunoSEQ multiplex PCR; TCRdb's table is partial and in-frame only. This sample has roughly 170,000 clones, with 80% to 90% found just once. Source material: PBMCs. These receptors were obtained from a woman aged 18-30 years in good health and CMV-seronegative.

V usage is TRBV5-8 and J usage is TRBJ2-1; tentatively, D is TRBD1 (5 bases). Trimming left V 7 bases short and J 7 bases short, with 15 bases between. Germline CDR1 SGHTS, CDR2 YDEGEE. CDR3 length: 13 amino acids. In nucleotides, the CDR3 is TGTGCCAGCCGGCCTAGGGGTTCGAATGAGCAGTTCTTC. This codes for CASRPRGSNEQFF.

The gene calls are TRBV29-1 and TRBJ2-4, with TRBD1 matching over 8 bases. The CDR3 sequence is 13 residues long. J gave up 7 bases and V 2 bases, and 4 bases lay outside the gene matches. Germline CDR1 and CDR2: SQVTM and ANQGSEA. The CDR3 DNA follows: TGCAGCGTTGAAACAGGGGGTAGGAACATTCAGTACTTC. Its translation is CSVETGGRNIQYF. Full variable domain (missing parts from reference TRBV29-1 and TRBJ2-4): SAVISQKPSRDICQRGTSLTIQCQVDSQVTMMFWYRQQPGQSLTLIATANQGSEATYESGFVIDKFPISRPNLTFSTLTVSNMSPEDSSIYLCSVETGGRNIQYFGAGTRLSVL.

This clone showed up just a few times. The V gene is TRBV6-5, the J gene TRBJ2-7; 7 positions match TRBD2. The V gene end was trimmed by 5 bases and the J gene end by 2 bases; junction bases not matched to a gene: 6. This CDR3 has 14 amino acids. CDR1 MNHEY and CDR2 SVGAGI come from the germline V gene. CDR3 bases: TGTGCCAGCAGTGTGCTAGCGGAGGCCTACGAGCAGTACTTC. It specifies CASSVLAEAYEQYF.

This clone has only a few counts. The chain combines TRBV28 with TRBJ2-7, with 8 bases fitting TRBD1. With 5 bases clipped from V and 4 bases from J, the junction kept 7 bases outside the gene matches. This CDR3 spans 14 amino acids. Germline assignment: CDR1 MDHEN and CDR2 SYDVKM. CDR3: CASSPGQGTYEQYF. The CDR3 nucleotides are TGTGCCAGCAGTCCTGGACAGGGTACATACGAGCAGTACTTC.

This clone occurred once. The chain employs TRBV6-5 and TRBJ2-7; perhaps TRBD1 as D (6 bases). V gave up 0 bases and J gave up 0 bases, with 9 bases separating them. CDR3 size: 15 residues. Germline CDR1 is MNHEY and CDR2 is SVGAGI. The CDR3 DNA sequence: TGTGCCAGCAGTTACTCGTGGACAGCCTCCTACGAGCAGTACTTC. Its protein is CASSYSWTASYEQYF.

CDR3 in DNA: TGTGCCAGCAGCCAGTTTAATGAAGCTTTCTTT. It yields the protein CASSQFNEAFF. The V gene is TRBV16, the J gene TRBJ1-1; unclear D gene. The CDR3 runs to 11 residues. V lost 3 bases to trimming and J lost 7 bases, with 6 bases between them. Looked up from germline, CDR1 is KGHSY and CDR2 is FQNENV. The variable domain in full, with the rest retrieved from reference TRBV16 and TRBJ1-1, is GEEVAQTPKHLVRGEGQKAKLYCAPIKGHSYVFWYQQVLKNEFKFLISFQNENVFDETGMPKERFSAKCLPNSPCSLEIQATKLEDSAVYFCASSQFNEAFFGQGTRLTVV.

This chain uses TRBV6-5 with TRBJ2-1; 12 nucleotides match TRBD2. Germline V CDR1 and CDR2: MNHEY, SVGAGI. Trimming removed 4 bases from V and 8 bases from J; junction bases left unmatched: 3. The CDR3 length is 14 residues. The CDR3 coding sequence is TGTGCCAGCAGTTGGACTAGCGGGACGGATGAGCAGTTCTTC. Translation: CASSWTSGTDEQFF.

The rearrangement uses TRBV9 and TRBJ2-1; D may be TRBD1 (5 bases). The CDR3 has 15 amino acids. CDR1 is SGDLS and CDR2 is YYNGEE in the germline V gene. Trimming removed 3 bases at V and 6 bases at J, with 16 bases between. For the CDR3, the DNA is TGTGCCAGCAGCGCTACCCTGGGGCTTGGCAATGAGCAGTTCTTC. This encodes CASSATLGLGNEQFF.

The chain joins TRBV29-1 to TRBJ2-5, with TRBD1 matching over 8 bases. The germline gives CDR1 SQVTM, CDR2 ANQGSEA. V shed 4 bases, J shed 0 bases, and the junction held 4 bases outside the gene matches. The length of the CDR3 is 14 residues. CDR3 protein: CSVVRGQDQETQYF. The DNA of the CDR3 is TGCAGCGTTGTAAGGGGACAGGACCAAGAGACCCAGTACTTC.

The chain joins TRBV29-1 to TRBJ2-7; 9 nucleotides line up with TRBD1. Germline V gives CDR1 SQVTM, CDR2 ANQGSEA. Germline trimming cut 7 bases from V and 3 bases from J; bases unmatched to any gene: 7. This CDR3 has 13 residues. The CDR3, as DNA: TGCAGCGCCACAGGGGGCTCCCTCTACGAGCAGTACTTC. Its protein product is CSATGGSLYEQYF.

The chain is built from TRBV6-5 and TRBJ2-5; 11 bases fit TRBD1. The trim removed 6 bases at V and 5 bases at J, leaving 8 bases unmatched. Looked up from germline, CDR1 is MNHEY and CDR2 is SVGAGI. The CDR3 is made up of 15 amino acids. For the CDR3, the DNA is TGTGCCAGCAGCCCGTCCGGGACAGGGGGGGAGACCCAGTACTTC. The encoded protein is CASSPSGTGGETQYF.

This clone was found a few times. V usage is TRBV5-4 and J usage is TRBJ2-3; D unclear. Germline V gene sequence: CDR1 SGHNT, CDR2 YYREEE (reference sequence). The length of the CDR3 is 16 residues. Trimming left V 4 bases short and J 1 base short, with 16 bases between. The CDR3 sequence is CASSLLRNGGTDTQYF. CDR3 coding DNA: TGTGCCAGCAGCCTACTACGCAACGGAGGCACAGATACGCAGTATTTT.

The V gene is TRBV6-1, the J gene TRBJ2-5, with TRBD1 matching over 7 bases. The CDR3 loop spans 13 amino acids. J lost 12 bases, V lost 0 bases, and 7 bases had no gene match. CDR1 is MNHNS and CDR2 is SASEGT in the germline V gene. CDR3 sequence: CASSEAGSGTEYF. In nucleotides, the CDR3 is TGTGCCAGCAGTGAAGCTGGGTCGGGGACAGAGTACTTC.

The chain employs TRBV25-1 and TRBJ2-7; D perhaps matches TRBD2 (5 bases). V lost 6 bases and J lost 3, with 12 bases in between. This CDR3 is 13 amino acids long. CDR1 and CDR2 from the germline V gene are MGHDK and SYGVNS. CDR3 DNA sequence: TGTGCCAGCAGGGGAGCTGGTCTCTACGAGCAGTACTTC. Residues: CASRGAGLYEQYF.

The chain employs TRBV6-4 and TRBJ2-7; 11 bases are a match to TRBD2. There are 15 residues in the CDR3. Trimming at V came to 4 bases and at J to 5 bases, leaving 7 bases not matched to a gene. Per the germline V gene, CDR1 is MRHNA and CDR2 is SNTAGT. CDR3 sequence (DNA): TGTGCCAGCAGTGCCACTAGCGGGAGTCGAAACGAGCAGTACTTC. As protein: CASSATSGSRNEQYF.

The chain combines TRBV7-6 with TRBJ1-2, with 7 bases matching TRBD1. J lost 8 bases, V lost 2 bases, and 5 bases had no gene match. The CDR3 covers 13 residues. The germline CDR1 and CDR2 sequences are SGHVS and FNYEAQ. The CDR3 sequence: CASSLTTGNGYTF. The CDR3 DNA reads as TGTGCCAGCAGCTTAACGACAGGGAACGGCTACACCTTC.

V and J are TRBV7-2 and TRBJ1-3; TRBD1 aligns across 7 bases. Germline V gene sequence: CDR1 SGHTA, CDR2 FQGNSA. The CDR3 has 16 residues. V dropped 4 bases and J dropped 0; count of bases not matched to a gene: 6. The CDR3 region is CASSSGQASSGNTIYF. CDR3 nucleotide sequence: TGTGCCAGCAGCTCCGGACAGGCGAGCTCTGGAAACACCATATATTTT.

The chain employs TRBV19 and TRBJ1-2, with 7 bases lining up with TRBD1. The CDR3 is made up of 14 amino acids. J was trimmed by 4 bases and V by 7 bases; bases with no gene match: 9. Germline assignment: CDR1 LNHDA and CDR2 SQIVND (reference sequence). CDR3 residues: CASTQVRDSYGYTF. The CDR3 DNA follows: TGTGCCAGTACCCAAGTCCGGGACAGCTATGGCTACACCTTC.

The chain recombines TRBV5-4 with TRBJ2-5, with a possible D match to TRBD2 (6 bases). Germline V lookup: CDR1 SGHNT, CDR2 YYREEE (reference sequence). V lost 4 bases to trimming and J lost 0 bases, with 10 bases between them. This CDR3 has 14 residues. In DNA form, the CDR3 reads TGTGCCAGCAGCCCGGGACTTGACCAAGAGACCCAGTACTTC. Translating gives CASSPGLDQETQYF.

This clone was picked up a small number of times. This chain links TRBV5-1 with TRBJ2-1; 8 bases agree with TRBD2. CDR1 and CDR2 from the germline V gene are SGHRS and YFSETQ. Trimming cost V 4 bases and J 3 bases; bases outside gene matches: 12. CDR3 length equals 17 residues. Here the CDR3 DNA reads TGCGCCAGCAGCCCACAGTTTAGCGGGACCAACTACAATGAGCAGTTCTTC. It is translated as CASSPQFSGTNYNEQFF. The whole variable domain, filled in from reference TRBV5-1 and TRBJ2-1, reads KAGVTQTPRYLIKTRGQQVTLSCSPISGHRSVSWYQQTPGQGLQFLFEYFSETQRNKGNFPGRFSGRQFSNSRSEMNVSTLELGDSALYLCASSPQFSGTNYNEQFFGPGTRLTVL.

The chain has TRBV27 and TRBJ2-3, with TRBD2 identical over 12 bases. J lost 4 bases, V lost 4 bases, and 6 bases had no gene match. CDR1 and CDR2 (germline): MNHEY, SMNVEV (reference sequence). CDR3 length equals 16 residues. The CDR3 coding sequence is TGTGCCAGCAGTTCCAGACTAGCGGGAGACCCAGATACGCAGTATTTT. Amino acids: CASSSRLAGDPDTQYF.

V and J are TRBV28 and TRBJ1-4; D is unresolved. Trimming stripped 4 bases from V and 7 bases from J, with 7 bases between. CDR3 size: 12 residues. Germline V gene lookup returns CDR1 MDHEN and CDR2 SYDVKM. In DNA form, the CDR3 reads TGTGCCAGCAGTTATACGAGTGAAAAACTGTTTTTT. Protein product: CASSYTSEKLFF. The full variable domain, with the rest looked up from reference TRBV28 and TRBJ1-4, is DVKVTQSSRYLVKRTGEKVFLECVQDMDHENMFWYRQDPGLGLRLIYFSYDVKMKEKGDIPEGYSVSREKKERFSLILESASTNQTSMYLCASSYTSEKLFFGSGTQLSVL.

The V call is TRBV30, the J call TRBJ2-7; 11 bases fit TRBD1. CDR1 is GTSNPN, CDR2 SVGIG, per germline (reference sequence). The J segment lost 5 bases and the V segment lost 2 bases, leaving 11 bases of the junction unmatched. The CDR3 totals 16 residues. The CDR3 spells CAWSWGTGGFGDEQYF. The CDR3 DNA reads TGTGCCTGGAGTTGGGGGACAGGGGGATTCGGCGACGAGCAGTACTTC.